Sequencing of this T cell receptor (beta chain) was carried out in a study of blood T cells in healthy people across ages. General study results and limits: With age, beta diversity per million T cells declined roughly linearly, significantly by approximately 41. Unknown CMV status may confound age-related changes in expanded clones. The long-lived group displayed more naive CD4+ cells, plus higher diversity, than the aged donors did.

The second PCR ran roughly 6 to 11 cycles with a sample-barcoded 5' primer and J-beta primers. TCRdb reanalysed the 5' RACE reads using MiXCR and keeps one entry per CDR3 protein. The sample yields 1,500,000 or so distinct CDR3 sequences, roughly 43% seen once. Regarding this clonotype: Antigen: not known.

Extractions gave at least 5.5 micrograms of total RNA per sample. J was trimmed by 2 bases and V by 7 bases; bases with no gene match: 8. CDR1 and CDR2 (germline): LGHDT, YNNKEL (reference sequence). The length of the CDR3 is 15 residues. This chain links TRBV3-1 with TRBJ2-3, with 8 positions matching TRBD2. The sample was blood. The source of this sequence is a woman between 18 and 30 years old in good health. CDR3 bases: TGTGCCAGCACGGGTAGCGGGGCCCTCACAGATACGCAGTATTTT. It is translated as CASTGSGALTDTQYF.